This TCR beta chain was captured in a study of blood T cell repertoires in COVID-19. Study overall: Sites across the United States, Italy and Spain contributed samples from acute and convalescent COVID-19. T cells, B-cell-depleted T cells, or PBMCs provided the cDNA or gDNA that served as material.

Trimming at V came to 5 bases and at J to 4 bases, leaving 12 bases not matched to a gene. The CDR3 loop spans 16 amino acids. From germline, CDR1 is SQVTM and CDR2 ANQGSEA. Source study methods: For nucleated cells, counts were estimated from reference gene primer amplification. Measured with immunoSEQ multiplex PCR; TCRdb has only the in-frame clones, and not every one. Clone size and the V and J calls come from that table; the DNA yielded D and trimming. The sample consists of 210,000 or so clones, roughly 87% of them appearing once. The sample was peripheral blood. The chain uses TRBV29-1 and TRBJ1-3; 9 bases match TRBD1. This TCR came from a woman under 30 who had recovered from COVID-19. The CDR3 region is CSVFPGTGTGGNTIYF. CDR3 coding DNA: TGCAGCGTTTTCCCCGGGACAGGGACGGGGGGAAACACCATATATTTT.